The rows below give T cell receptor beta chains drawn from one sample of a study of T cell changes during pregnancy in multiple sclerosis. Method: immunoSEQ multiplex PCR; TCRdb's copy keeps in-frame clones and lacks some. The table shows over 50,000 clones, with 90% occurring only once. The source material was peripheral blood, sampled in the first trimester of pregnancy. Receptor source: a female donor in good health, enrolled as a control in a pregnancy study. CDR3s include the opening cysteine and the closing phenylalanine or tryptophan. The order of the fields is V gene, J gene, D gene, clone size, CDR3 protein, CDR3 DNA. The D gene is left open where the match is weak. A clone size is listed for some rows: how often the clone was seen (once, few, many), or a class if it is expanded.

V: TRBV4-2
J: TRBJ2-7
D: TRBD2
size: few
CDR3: CASSQDSGGGSYEQYF
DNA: TGTGCCAGCAGCCAAGATTCGGGGGGAGGCTCCTACGAGCAGTACTTC

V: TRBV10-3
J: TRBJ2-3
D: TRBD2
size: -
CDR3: CAISALSGRGTDTQYF
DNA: TGTGCCATCAGTGCCCTTAGCGGGAGGGGCACAGATACGCAGTATTTT

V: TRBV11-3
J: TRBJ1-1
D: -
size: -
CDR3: CASSGGGTEAFF
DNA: TGTGCCAGCAGCGGGGGGGGCACTGAAGCTTTCTTT

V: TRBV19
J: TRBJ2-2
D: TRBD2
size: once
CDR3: CASSQASGSSRPDSNTGELFF
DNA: TGTGCCAGTAGTCAGGCTAGCGGGAGCTCTCGACCCGACTCGAACACCGGGGAGCTGTTTTTT

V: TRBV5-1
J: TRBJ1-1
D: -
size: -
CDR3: CASSLQWASNTEAFF
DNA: TGCGCCAGCAGCCTCCAGTGGGCGTCGAACACTGAAGCTTTCTTT

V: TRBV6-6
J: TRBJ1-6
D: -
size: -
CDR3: CASTLLRLSSPLHF
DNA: TGTGCCAGCACCCTTTTGAGGTTGAGTTCACCCCTCCACTTT

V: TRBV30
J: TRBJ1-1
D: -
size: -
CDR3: CAWTEEGIHTEAFF
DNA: TGTGCCTGGACCGAGGAGGGTATACACACTGAAGCTTTCTTT

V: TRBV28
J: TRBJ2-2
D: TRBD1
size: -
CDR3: CASSSTGSTGELFF
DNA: TGTGCCAGCAGTTCGACAGGGAGCACCGGGGAGCTGTTTTTT

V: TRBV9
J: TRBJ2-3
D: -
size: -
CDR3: CASSVEDSSTDTQYF
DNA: TGTGCCAGCAGCGTAGAAGACTCTAGCACAGATACGCAGTATTTT

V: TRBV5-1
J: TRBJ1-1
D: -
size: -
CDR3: CASSQQGGGNTEAFF
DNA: TGCGCCAGCAGCCAACAGGGAGGGGGGAACACTGAAGCTTTCTTT

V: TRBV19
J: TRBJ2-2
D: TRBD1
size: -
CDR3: CASSKSGPGQGVGELFF
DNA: TGTGCCAGTAGTAAGTCTGGCCCCGGACAGGGAGTCGGGGAGCTGTTTTTT

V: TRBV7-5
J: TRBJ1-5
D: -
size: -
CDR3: CAQTWGGLDQPQHF
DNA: TGTGCCCAGACCTGGGGGGGACTAGATCAGCCCCAGCATTTT

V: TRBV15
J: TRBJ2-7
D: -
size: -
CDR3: CATSRDPSYEQYF
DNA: TGTGCCACCAGCAGAGATCCTAGCTACGAGCAGTACTTC

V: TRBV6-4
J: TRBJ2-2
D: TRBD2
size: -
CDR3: CASSASGGTGELFF
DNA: TGTGCCAGCAGTGCTAGCGGGGGCACCGGGGAGCTGTTTTTT

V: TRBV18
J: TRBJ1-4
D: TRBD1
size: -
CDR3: CASSPRTGGTTNEKLFF
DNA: TGTGCCAGCTCACCACGTACAGGGGGCACAACTAATGAAAAACTGTTTTTT

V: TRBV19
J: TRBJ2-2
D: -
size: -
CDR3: CASSIRGQPNTGELFF
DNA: TGTGCCAGTAGTATTAGAGGACAGCCGAACACCGGGGAGCTGTTTTTT

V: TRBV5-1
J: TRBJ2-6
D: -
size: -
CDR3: CASSLGQSGANVLTF
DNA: TGCGCCAGCAGCTTGGGACAGTCTGGGGCCAACGTCCTGACTTTC

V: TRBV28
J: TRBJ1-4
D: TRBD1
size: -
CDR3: CASRYSDRVEKLFF
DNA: TGTGCCAGCAGGTACAGCGACAGGGTCGAAAAACTGTTTTTT

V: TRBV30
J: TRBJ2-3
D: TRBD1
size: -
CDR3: CAWSGRGYGTDTQYF
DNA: TGTGCCTGGAGTGGCAGGGGGTATGGGACAGATACGCAGTATTTT

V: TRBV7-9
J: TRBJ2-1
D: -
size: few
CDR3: CASSLTSGFEQFF
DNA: TGTGCCAGCAGCTTAACGAGCGGGTTCGAGCAGTTCTTC

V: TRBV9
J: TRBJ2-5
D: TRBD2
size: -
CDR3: CASSDGRETQYF
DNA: TGTGCCAGCAGCGACGGGAGGGAGACCCAGTACTTC

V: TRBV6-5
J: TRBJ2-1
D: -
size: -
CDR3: CASSSVLENEQFF
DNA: TGTGCCAGCAGTTCCGTTTTGGAGAATGAGCAGTTCTTC

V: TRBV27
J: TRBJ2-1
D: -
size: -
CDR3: CASSYSKGGDEQFF
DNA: TGTGCCAGCAGTTATTCCAAGGGCGGGGATGAGCAGTTCTTC

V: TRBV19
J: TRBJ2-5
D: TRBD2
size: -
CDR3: CASSTLAGETQYF
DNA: TGTGCCAGTAGTACATTAGCGGGGGAGACCCAGTACTTC

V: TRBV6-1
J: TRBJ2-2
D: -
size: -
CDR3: CASSDYSVRRVLTGELFF
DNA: TGTGCCAGCAGTGATTATTCGGTTAGGCGGGTCCTCACCGGGGAGCTGTTTTTT